This TCR beta chain was identified in a study of blood T cell repertoires in COVID-19. In terms of age and location, participants ranged from roughly 18 to 95 years and lived in approximately 24 US areas. In Cohort 3, a recovered donor had either two negative PCRs, clearance, or symptom resolution. The V and J ends lost 1 base and 0 bases respectively, with 12 bases between them. The CDR3 totals 16 residues. Germline V gene lookup returns CDR1 SGHTS and CDR2 YDEGEE. Sequenced by immunoSEQ multiplex PCR; TCRdb stores in-frame clones only, minus some. Of 310,000 or so clones in the sample, 80% to 90% are singletons; the top ten hold around 9.3%.

What was sequenced was PBMCs or T cells enriched from blood (not recorded which). This rearrangement joins TRBV5-8 to TRBJ2-3; D is perhaps TRBD2 (5 bases). This TCR was recovered from a woman aged 18 to 35 who had recovered from COVID-19. CDR3 in DNA: TGTGCCAGCAGCTTGAGCTTGGGAGCCAGCACAGATACGCAGTATTTT. It translates to CASSLSLGASTDTQYF.